What follows are 20 T cell receptor beta chains derived from one specimen sequenced in a study of T cells after yellow fever vaccination. Via MiXCR, TCRdb re-called the 5' RACE reads, giving one row per CDR3 protein. Found here are about 45,000 distinct CDR3 sequences, around 6.5% of them singletons; the top ten hold 8.5% to 12%. This specimen consisted of PBMCs, either bulk or a sorted T-cell subset (CD4+, CD8+, memory, or dextramer-sorted; not recorded which), obtained 45 days after the yellow fever booster vaccination. Receptor source: a man aged 30 to 39 who received the YFV17D yellow fever vaccine.

V gene TRBV7-2 combines with J gene TRBJ2-7; TRBD1 agrees at 11 bases. The CDR3 loop spans 16 amino acids. The junction had 4 bases not matched to a gene; V was cut back by 0 bases and J by 3 bases. Germline V CDR1 and CDR2: SGHTA, FQGNSA. The CDR3 DNA reads as TGTGCCAGCAGCTTAGCGTGGACAGGGGGCAACTACGAGCAGTACTTC. Its translation is CASSLAWTGGNYEQYF.

The chain employs TRBV20-1 and TRBJ2-7; TRBD1 matches at 7 bases. The V gene's germline CDR1 is DFQATT and CDR2 SNEGSKA (reference sequence). This CDR3 has 12 residues. Trimming cost V 7 bases and J 1 base; bases outside gene matches: 4. The DNA for the CDR3 is TGCAGTGTCCCGACAGGGTCCTACGAGCAGTACTTC. It encodes CSVPTGSYEQYF.

This clonotype appeared many times. V is TRBV2 and J is TRBJ2-7; D perhaps matches TRBD2 (6 bases). The CDR3 sequence is 15 residues long. V was clipped by 3 bases and J by 4 bases, with 16 bases between them. From germline, CDR1 is SNHLY and CDR2 FYNNEI. CDR3 region: CASSDSVGLAYEQYF. In DNA, the CDR3 is TGTGCCAGCAGTGACTCGGTCGGGCTAGCGTACGAGCAGTACTTC.

This clonotype was found many times. The chain couples TRBV4-3 to TRBJ1-4; D not resolved. Germline V gene lookup returns CDR1 LGHNA and CDR2 YSLEER. The CDR3 has 16 amino acids. The V and J ends lost 2 bases and 0 bases respectively, with 10 bases between them. CDR3 bases: TGCGCCAGCAGCCAACGTCTGCGTGCAACTAATGAAAAACTGTTTTTT. Its protein product is CASSQRLRATNEKLFF.

The sample holds many counts of this clonotype. V gene TRBV24-1 combines with J gene TRBJ2-2; D not resolved. Per germline, CDR1 KGHDR and CDR2 SFDVKD. This CDR3 is 13 amino acids long. CDR3 protein: CTYIRHSAGELFF. CDR3 nucleotides: TGTACTTATATAAGACATTCCGCCGGGGAGCTGTTTTTT.

This clonotype was recorded at least ten times. The gene calls are TRBV7-3 and TRBJ2-5; possible D gene TRBD2, 6 bases. From germline, CDR1 is SGHTA and CDR2 FQGTGA. Trimming left V 5 bases short and J 4 bases short, with 17 bases between. This CDR3 has 15 residues. The CDR3 DNA is TGTGCCAGCAGCGACACCGGGGCCGGGGGAGAGACCCAGTACTTC. Amino acid sequence: CASSDTGAGGETQYF.

V is TRBV4-3 and J is TRBJ1-2; D gene ambiguous. CDR1 is LGHNA and CDR2 is YSLEER in the germline V gene. The CDR3 covers 16 residues. V was clipped by 0 bases and J by 7 bases, with 18 bases between them. The DNA of the CDR3 is TGCGCCAGCAGCCAAGAACCCCGGCGGGCTTCGGGTGGCTACACCTTC. Encoded protein: CASSQEPRRASGGYTF.

This clonotype occurred many times. V gene TRBV12-3 or TRBV12-4 combines with J gene TRBJ1-2, with a weak D call TRBD1 (5 bases). Trimming left V 4 bases short and J 5 bases short, with 11 bases between. The CDR3 length is 13 residues. The CDR3 DNA reads as TGTGCCAGCAGTTGGGACGGCAAGTATGGCTACACCTTC. Translated: CASSWDGKYGYTF.

This clonotype has at least ten counts. This chain links TRBV20-1 with TRBJ2-1, with D possibly TRBD2 on 5 matching bases. Per the germline V gene, CDR1 is DFQATT and CDR2 is SNEGSKA (reference sequence). The CDR3 extends over 15 amino acids. With 6 bases removed from V and 3 bases from J, the gap between germline ends came to 18 bases. The CDR3 loop is CSALALSGFYNEQFF. In nucleotides, the CDR3 is TGCAGTGCCCTCGCCCTGAGCGGCTTCTACAATGAGCAGTTCTTC.

This clonotype was observed many times. The chain is built from TRBV11-2 and TRBJ2-1; 9 nucleotides match TRBD2. V lost 1 base, J lost 6 bases, and 13 bases stayed unmatched. Germline lookup yields CDR1 SGHAT and CDR2 FQNNGV. The length of the CDR3 is 18 residues. CDR3 DNA sequence: TGTGCCAGCAGCTTAGGAGGCCACTTAGCGGGAGTCTTCAATGAGCAGTTCTTC. Amino acid sequence: CASSLGGHLAGVFNEQFF.

This clonotype was detected ten times or more. V gene TRBV6-2 or TRBV6-3 combines with J gene TRBJ2-7; 7 bases match TRBD1. Germline V gene lookup returns CDR1 MNHEY and CDR2 SVGEGT. The CDR3 contains 14 residues. J was trimmed by 3 bases and V by 2 bases; bases with no gene match: 4. The CDR3 loop is CASSYGYRGYEQYF. Written as DNA, the CDR3 is TGTGCCAGCAGTTACGGGTACAGGGGCTACGAGCAGTACTTC.

Only a few counts were recorded for this clonotype. The chain carries TRBV4-2 and TRBJ2-6; either TRBD1 or TRBD2 may supply D (5 bases each). The CDR3 runs to 17 residues. Germline CDR1 LGHNA, CDR2 YNFKEQ. Trimming cost V 0 bases and J 0 bases, with 9 bases left between them. The DNA of the CDR3 is TGTGCCAGCAGCCAAGAGGGGACGAGCTCTGGGGCCAACGTCCTGACTTTC. Its translation: CASSQEGTSSGANVLTF.

The CDR3 DNA sequence: TGTGCCAGCAGCTTGGGGAGGGCCGCGGACTACGAGCAGTACTTC. Translating it yields CASSLGRAADYEQYF. J is TRBJ2-7 and V is TRBV5-4, with a weak D call TRBD2 (6 bases). Germline values: CDR1 SGHNT, CDR2 YYREEE (reference sequence). Trimming left V 0 bases short and J 3 bases short, with 13 bases between. The CDR3 spans 15 residues.

This clonotype was found many times. The chain has TRBV4-3 and TRBJ2-3, with D unclear. Per germline, CDR1 LGHNA and CDR2 YSLEER. The CDR3 contains 15 residues. V was trimmed by 4 bases and J by 0 bases, leaving 11 bases between them. Written as DNA, the CDR3 is TGCGCCAGCAGCCGAGATGGGTATAGCACAGATACGCAGTATTTT. It translates to CASSRDGYSTDTQYF.

This clonotype has ten or more counts. This chain connects TRBV4-3 to TRBJ2-7; possibly TRBD1 or TRBD2 for D (5 bases each). The CDR3 sequence is 16 residues long. V lost 3 bases and J 0 bases, leaving 15 bases between the germline ends. From germline, CDR1 is LGHNA and CDR2 YSLEER. The CDR3 DNA reads as TGCGCCAGCAGCCAGGTGGGACCTGGGGTCTCCTACGAGCAGTACTTC. Translating it yields CASSQVGPGVSYEQYF.

This clonotype has more than one count but fewer than ten. The chain uses TRBV7-9 and TRBJ2-2; 7 bases are shared with TRBD1. V lost 5 bases, J lost 3 bases, and 9 bases stayed unmatched. Germline V gene data show CDR1 as SEHNR and CDR2 as FQNEAQ (reference sequence). The CDR3 consists of 16 residues. The CDR3 DNA sequence: TGTGCCAGCAGCAACGACAGGGATGTTTACACCGGGGAGCTGTTTTTT. Protein sequence: CASSNDRDVYTGELFF.

This clonotype was observed many times. V usage is TRBV12-3 or TRBV12-4 and J usage is TRBJ2-3; 9 bases fit TRBD1. Trimming at V came to 6 bases and at J to 3 bases, leaving 4 bases not matched to a gene. The CDR3 sequence is 14 residues long. In DNA, the CDR3 is TGTGCCAGCAGGGGGACAGGGAGAACAGATACGCAGTATTTT. Protein: CASRGTGRTDTQYF.

The table lists this clonotype with a few counts. This chain links TRBV5-1 with TRBJ2-6; D may be TRBD2 (6 bases). Trimming cost V 4 bases and J 1 base, with 9 bases left between them. There are 15 residues in the CDR3. Germline loops: CDR1 SGHRS, CDR2 YFSETQ. CDR3 sequence reads: CASSPEGSGANVLTF. In DNA, the CDR3 is TGCGCCAGCAGCCCGGAGGGGTCTGGGGCCAACGTCCTGACTTTC.

Many counts were recorded for this clonotype. The CDR3 is CATSVEAGATNTQYF. Here the CDR3 DNA reads TGTGCCACCAGCGTGGAGGCCGGGGCCACCAATACGCAGTATTTT. The V and J genes are TRBV15 and TRBJ2-3, with D possibly called TRBD1 or TRBD2 (5 bases each). The CDR3 has 15 amino acids. Trimming stripped 5 bases from V and 7 bases from J, with 19 bases between. CDR1 is LNHNV, CDR2 YYDKDF, per germline (reference sequence).

This clonotype was picked up many times. The chain joins TRBV5-6 to TRBJ2-7; weak D call: TRBD1 (6 bases). V was shortened by 1 base and J by 7 bases, with 18 bases between the two germline ends. The germline CDR1 and CDR2 sequences are SGHDT and YYEEEE. This CDR3 spans 15 amino acids. Here the CDR3 DNA reads TGTGCCAGCAGCTTGACAGGGCTACAGTCGTATGAGCAGTACTTC. Translation: CASSLTGLQSYEQYF.